The 3 T cell receptor beta chains listed next were all sequenced from one sample in a study of blood T cell repertoires in COVID-19. Profiling relied on immunoSEQ multiplex PCR, and the TCRdb table lists in-frame clones only, not all of them. The sample includes 40,000 to 60,000 clones, around 65% seen only once; the top ten take approximately 9%. Material: peripheral blood. The receptor set was obtained from a woman between 70 and 85 years old with acute or convalescent COVID-19.

The chain employs TRBV5-5 and TRBJ1-2, with unresolved D. Trimming took off 4 bases at V and 5 bases at J, with 9 bases between the two ends. There are 12 residues in the CDR3. Germline V gene data show CDR1 as SGHKS and CDR2 as YYEKEE (reference sequence). CDR3 nucleotide sequence: TGTGCCAGCAGCCGAGAGGCTTATGGCTACACCTTC. Its translation: CASSREAYGYTF.

The genes are TRBV29-1 and TRBJ2-7, with TRBD1 identical over 7 bases. Losses at the gene ends were 2 bases for V and 6 bases for J; bases not matched to a gene: 4. Germline V CDR1 and CDR2: SQVTM, ANQGSEA. CDR3 length: 12 amino acids. The CDR3 nucleotides read TGCAGCGTTGAAAGGGGGCCCGGCGAGCAGTACTTC. Amino acid sequence: CSVERGPGEQYF.

The CDR3 loop is CASSTEGNYGYTF. Here the CDR3 DNA reads TGTGCCAGCAGTACGGAGGGTAACTATGGCTACACCTTC. The genes are TRBV12-3 or TRBV12-4 and TRBJ1-2; no reliable D call. The CDR3 is made up of 13 amino acids. V lost 5 bases and J 1 base, leaving 8 bases between the germline ends.